The 25 T cell receptor beta chains below all came from one sample that was sequenced in a study of shared clonotypes between healthy human individuals. Produced via immunoSEQ multiplex PCR; TCRdb's table is partial and in-frame only. The table lists roughly 2.2 million clones, 80% to 95% of them singletons, with 0.3% to 0.45% in the top ten. The sample consisted of naive CD4+ T cells from PBMCs. Subset indicated: CD45RA+ positively selected. Source of these receptors: a man aged 18-30 years in good health. Some clones in this sample may be carry-over from other donors' samples.

This rearrangement joins TRBV10-3 to TRBJ1-4, with D hard to call. The CDR3 totals 16 residues. The germline V gene has CDR1 ENHRY and CDR2 SYGVKD. V shed 7 bases and J shed 2 bases, with 17 bases lying between them. The CDR3 loop reads CAIIEVFGRTNEKLFF. The CDR3 bases are TGTGCCATCATCGAGGTCTTCGGGCGGACTAATGAAAAACTGTTTTTT.

V is TRBV19 and J is TRBJ2-3; D uncertain. The CDR3 is made up of 13 amino acids. The V and J ends lost 1 base and 4 bases respectively, with 6 bases between them. Germline CDR1 reads LNHDA; CDR2 reads SQIVND (reference sequence). The chain's CDR3 is CASSIVQSDTQYF. CDR3 DNA: TGTGCCAGTAGTATAGTGCAATCAGATACGCAGTATTTT.

The chain has TRBV5-6 and TRBJ2-2; D is possibly TRBD2 (6 bases). The V and J ends lost 0 bases and 3 bases respectively, with 9 bases between them. CDR3 length equals 15 residues. CDR1 and CDR2 from the germline V gene are SGHDT and YYEEEE. CDR3 DNA sequence: TGTGCCAGCAGCTTGGTAGCGGAAGACACCGGGGAGCTGTTTTTT. Encoded protein: CASSLVAEDTGELFF.

This rearrangement joins TRBV15 to TRBJ2-7; 8 positions agree with TRBD2. CDR3 size: 14 residues. Germline loops: CDR1 LNHNV, CDR2 YYDKDF (reference sequence). J gave up 3 bases and V 5 bases, and 6 bases lay outside the gene matches. The CDR3, as DNA: TGTGCCACCAGCTCGGGGGGGATTAGCTACGAGCAGTACTTC. It is translated as CATSSGGISYEQYF. Complete variable domain (other parts from reference TRBV15 and TRBJ2-7): DAMVIQNPRYQVTQFGKPVTLSCSQTLNHNVMYWYQQKSSQAPKLLFHYYDKDFNNEADTPDNFQSRRPNTSFCFLDIRSPGLGDTAMYLCATSSGGISYEQYFGPGTRLTVT.

The V gene is TRBV6-1, the J gene TRBJ2-2; 10 bases agree with TRBD1. The CDR3 runs to 15 residues. Looked up from germline, CDR1 is MNHNS and CDR2 is SASEGT. V lost 8 bases to trimming and J lost 1 base; unmatched junction nucleotides: 4. The chain's CDR3 is CASAGQGENTGELFF. In DNA form, the CDR3 reads TGTGCCAGCGCCGGACAGGGGGAGAACACCGGGGAGCTGTTTTTT.

This clone was observed a single time. The chain uses TRBV11-2 and TRBJ2-3; D remains unclear. V was clipped by 3 bases and J by 1 base, with 11 bases between them. This CDR3 comprises 15 residues. Germline assignment: CDR1 SGHAT and CDR2 FQNNGV. The CDR3 is CASSLNVRRTDTQYF. CDR3 sequence (DNA): TGTGCCAGCAGCTTGAACGTTCGACGCACAGATACGCAGTATTTT.

This clone has just one count. Other DNA sequences within the sample encode an identical CDR3. This chain connects TRBV9 to TRBJ2-6; D is undetermined. This CDR3 spans 13 amino acids. Germline CDR1 and CDR2: SGDLS and YYNGEE. The germline V and J ends were trimmed by 2 bases and 2 bases, with 2 bases remaining between them. CDR3 amino acids: CASSVTGANVLTF. CDR3 nucleotides: TGTGCCAGCAGCGTGACTGGGGCCAACGTCCTGACTTTC.

V gene TRBV28 combines with J gene TRBJ1-1; TRBD1 matches at 7 bases. The CDR3 spans 15 residues. The V segment lost 8 bases and the J segment 3 bases; nucleotides outside the gene matches: 12. Germline V gene sequence: CDR1 MDHEN, CDR2 SYDVKM. CDR3 sequence reads: CASVSWRGLYTEAFF. The CDR3 nucleotides read TGTGCCAGCGTCTCGTGGAGGGGGCTGTACACTGAAGCTTTCTTT.

This chain links TRBV5-1 with TRBJ2-3; unclear D gene. The length of the CDR3 is 14 residues. CDR1 is SGHRS, CDR2 YFSETQ, per germline. V was pared by 1 base and J by 2 bases, with 8 bases between. The CDR3 spells CASSLWQNTDTQYF. The CDR3 DNA sequence: TGCGCCAGCAGCTTGTGGCAGAACACAGATACGCAGTATTTT.

The chain couples TRBV5-8 to TRBJ1-3, with 7 bases fitting TRBD1. Losses at the gene ends were 4 bases for V and 3 bases for J; bases not matched to a gene: 4. Germline V gives CDR1 SGHTS, CDR2 YDEGEE. The CDR3 is 14 amino acids. CDR3 amino acids: CASSRQGFGNTIYF. The CDR3 nucleotides are TGTGCCAGCAGCCGACAGGGTTTTGGAAACACCATATATTTT. Filled out from reference TRBV5-8 and TRBJ1-3, the complete variable domain reads EAGVTQSPTHLIKTRGQQATLRCSPISGHTSVYWYQQALGLGLQFLLWYDEGEERNRGNFPPRFSGRQFPNYSSELNVNALELEDSALYLCASSRQGFGNTIYFGEGSWLTVV.

The gene calls are TRBV6-5 and TRBJ2-1, with no clear D. The germline V gene has CDR1 MNHEY and CDR2 SVGAGI. The germline V and J ends were trimmed by 6 bases and 7 bases, with 19 bases remaining between them. The CDR3 loop spans 15 amino acids. The CDR3 loop reads CASRASSGRVNEQFF. The CDR3 coding sequence is TGTGCCAGCAGGGCTTCGAGTGGCCGGGTGAATGAGCAGTTCTTC.

V and J are TRBV27 and TRBJ2-1; a possible D gene is TRBD2 (6 bases). The CDR3 length is 18 residues. The germline gives CDR1 MNHEY, CDR2 SMNVEV (reference sequence). The V and J ends lost 0 bases and 5 bases respectively, with 20 bases between them. The DNA for the CDR3 is TGTGCCAGCAGTTTATCGCTCCCGGGGGAACTAGCCGACAATGAGCAGTTCTTC. It is translated as CASSLSLPGELADNEQFF.

J is TRBJ2-1 and V is TRBV6-6; 8 bases are a match to TRBD2. There are 15 residues in the CDR3. V lost 5 bases and J lost 6; bases outside the gene matches: 9. The germline V gene has CDR1 MNHNY and CDR2 SVGAGI (reference sequence). The CDR3 loop reads CASSTSGGRANEQFF. In nucleotides, the CDR3 is TGTGCCAGCAGTACGAGCGGGGGCCGGGCCAATGAGCAGTTCTTC.

The rearrangement uses TRBV7-8 and TRBJ2-7; D possibly corresponds to TRBD1 (6 bases). V shed 5 bases and J shed 2 bases, with 13 bases lying between them. This CDR3 is built from 14 residues. CDR1 is SGHVS and CDR2 is FQNEAQ in the germline V gene. CDR3 region: CASSSRGAPYEQYF. The CDR3 bases are TGTGCCAGCAGCAGCAGGGGCGCTCCCTACGAGCAGTACTTC. Supplemented by reference TRBV7-8 and TRBJ2-7, the full variable domain reads GAGVSQSPRYKVAKRGQDVALRCDPISGHVSLFWYQQALGQGPEFLTYFQNEAQLDKSGLPSDRFFAERPEGSVSTLKIQRTQQEDSAVYLCASSSRGAPYEQYFGPGTRLTVT.

The rearrangement links TRBV6-5 to TRBJ2-2; tentatively, D is TRBD2 (7 bases). The length of the CDR3 is 16 residues. Trimming took 0 bases from V and 6 from J, leaving 14 bases between them. CDR1 and CDR2 from the germline V gene are MNHEY and SVGAGI. In nucleotides, the CDR3 is TGTGCCAGCAGTTACTCGGGGGGGGCAAGGGCCGGGGAGCTGTTTTTT. Translating gives CASSYSGGARAGELFF.

V usage is TRBV4-1 and J usage is TRBJ2-7; the match to TRBD1 covers 9 bases. V lost 4 bases and J lost 2; bases outside the gene matches: 6. The CDR3 has 15 amino acids. Germline CDR1 is MGHRA and CDR2 is YSYEKL. The chain's CDR3 is CASSRGGTGTYEQYF. CDR3 nucleotides: TGCGCCAGCAGCCGGGGGGGGACAGGGACCTACGAGCAGTACTTC.

The chain joins TRBV19 to TRBJ2-1; no firm D call. CDR3 size: 16 residues. Looked up from germline, CDR1 is LNHDA and CDR2 is SQIVND (reference sequence). V was pared by 3 bases and J by 0 bases, with 12 bases between. CDR3 amino acids: CASSIWGRSSYNEQFF. CDR3 in DNA: TGTGCCAGTAGTATCTGGGGAAGGAGCTCCTACAATGAGCAGTTCTTC.

The V call is TRBV9, the J call TRBJ1-5, with TRBD1 matching over 7 bases. In germline, CDR1 is SGDLS, CDR2 YYNGEE. The V segment lost 0 bases and the J segment 0 bases; nucleotides outside the gene matches: 6. CDR3 length: 17 residues. The CDR3 sequence: CASSVGEGTASNQPQHF. The CDR3 coding sequence is TGTGCCAGCAGCGTAGGAGAGGGGACAGCTAGCAATCAGCCCCAGCATTTT.

CDR3 sequence (DNA): TGTGCCAGTGGGGATCCGGGACAGGGGGACTACGAGCAGTACTTC. Translation gives CASGDPGQGDYEQYF. The chain recombines TRBV19 with TRBJ2-7; 11 positions match TRBD1. Germline V gene sequence: CDR1 LNHDA, CDR2 SQIVND (reference sequence). V shed 8 bases and J 3 bases; nucleotides not matched to a gene: 9. The CDR3 extends over 15 amino acids.

The rearrangement uses TRBV25-1 and TRBJ2-7; D is perhaps TRBD1 (6 bases). This CDR3 is 13 amino acids long. Trimming removed 10 bases at V and 2 bases at J, with 15 bases between. Germline V gene data show CDR1 as MGHDK and CDR2 as SYGVNS. Here the CDR3 reads CANFNTGPYEQYF. Written as DNA, the CDR3 is TGTGCCAACTTTAATACAGGGCCCTACGAGCAGTACTTC.

The rearrangement links TRBV7-9 to TRBJ1-1; D is possibly TRBD1 (5 bases). Trimming shortened V by 5 bases and J by 4 bases, and 11 bases separated the two germline ends. This CDR3 is 13 amino acids long. Germline-derived CDR1 and CDR2 are SEHNR and FQNEAQ (reference sequence). The CDR3 here is CASSPDGGTEAFF. The CDR3, as DNA: TGTGCCAGCAGCCCCGACGGGGGCACTGAAGCTTTCTTT.

The chain is built from TRBV7-3 and TRBJ1-5, with 11 bases fitting TRBD1. Germline V gene lookup returns CDR1 SGHTA and CDR2 FQGTGA. After removal of 3 bases from V and 3 bases from J, the junction contained 4 bases not matched to a gene. CDR3 size: 16 residues. Here the CDR3 reads CASSFWTGGHNQPQHF. The CDR3 DNA reads as TGTGCCAGCAGCTTCTGGACAGGGGGCCACAATCAGCCCCAGCATTTT.

The chain uses TRBV29-1 and TRBJ2-1; D may be TRBD2 (6 bases). CDR1 and CDR2 from the germline V gene are SQVTM and ANQGSEA. The CDR3 is 14 amino acids. V was pared by 0 bases and J by 10 bases, with 16 bases between. CDR3 residues: CSVEEAREREEQFF. The CDR3 nucleotides read TGCAGCGTTGAAGAAGCGCGGGAAAGGGAAGAGCAGTTCTTC.

The genes are TRBV4-3 and TRBJ2-1; tentatively, D is TRBD2 (5 bases). The CDR3 is 15 residues long. Germline CDR1 LGHNA, CDR2 YSLEER. The V and J ends lost 3 bases and 6 bases respectively, with 15 bases between them. CDR3: CASSHLRLGGNEQFF. In nucleotides, the CDR3 is TGCGCCAGCAGCCATCTACGTCTTGGAGGCAATGAGCAGTTCTTC.

The chain links TRBV4-1 to TRBJ1-2; no reliable D call. Germline loops: CDR1 MGHRA, CDR2 YSYEKL. V was pared by 2 bases and J by 6 bases, with 10 bases between. CDR3 size: 13 residues. CDR3 amino acids: CASSQPRTDGYTF. In DNA, the CDR3 is TGCGCCAGCAGCCAACCCCGGACGGATGGCTACACCTTC.